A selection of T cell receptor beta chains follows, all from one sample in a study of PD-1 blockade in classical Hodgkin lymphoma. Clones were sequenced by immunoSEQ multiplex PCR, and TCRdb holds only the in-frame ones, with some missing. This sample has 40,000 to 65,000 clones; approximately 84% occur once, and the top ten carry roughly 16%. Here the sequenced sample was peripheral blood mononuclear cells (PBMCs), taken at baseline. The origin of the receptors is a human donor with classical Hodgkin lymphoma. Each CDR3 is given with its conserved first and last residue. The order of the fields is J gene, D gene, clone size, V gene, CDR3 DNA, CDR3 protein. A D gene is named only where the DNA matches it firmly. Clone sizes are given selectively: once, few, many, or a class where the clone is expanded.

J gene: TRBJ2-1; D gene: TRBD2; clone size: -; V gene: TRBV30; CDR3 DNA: TGTGCCTGGAGTAGGACTAGTTACAATGAGCAGTTCTTC; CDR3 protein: CAWSRTSYNEQFF
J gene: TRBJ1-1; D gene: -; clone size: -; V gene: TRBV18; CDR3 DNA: TGTGCCAGCTCACTTCAGTTCGGAGGGGAAATGAACACTGAAGCTTTCTTT; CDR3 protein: CASSLQFGGEMNTEAFF
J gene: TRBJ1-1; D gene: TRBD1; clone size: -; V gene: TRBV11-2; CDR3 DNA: TGTGCCAGCAGCTCACGGACAGGGAAAGGCACTGAAGCTTTCTTT; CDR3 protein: CASSSRTGKGTEAFF
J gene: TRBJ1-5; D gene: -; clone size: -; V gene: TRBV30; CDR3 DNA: TGTGCCTGGAGTATGGGACCGGGCCGCAATCAGCCCCAGCATTTT; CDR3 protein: CAWSMGPGRNQPQHF
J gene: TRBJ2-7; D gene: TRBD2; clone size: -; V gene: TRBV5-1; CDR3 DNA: TGCGCCAGCAGCCCCAATTTAGCGGGACGCTACGAGCAGTACTTC; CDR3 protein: CASSPNLAGRYEQYF
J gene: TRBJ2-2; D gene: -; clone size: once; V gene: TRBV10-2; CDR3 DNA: TGCGCCAGCAGTGGGCCCGGGCCACTCGGCGGGGAGCTGTTTTTT; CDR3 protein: CASSGPGPLGGELFF
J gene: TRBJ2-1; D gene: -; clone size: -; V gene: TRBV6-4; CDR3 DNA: TGTGCCAGCAGTGAAACGGTCGGGAGAGGAAATGAGCAGTTCTTC; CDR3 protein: CASSETVGRGNEQFF
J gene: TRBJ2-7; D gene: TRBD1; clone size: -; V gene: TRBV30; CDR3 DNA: TGTGCCTGGAGGGTTGCGGGGACAGGGGGCCGCTACGAGCAGTACTTC; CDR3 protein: CAWRVAGTGGRYEQYF
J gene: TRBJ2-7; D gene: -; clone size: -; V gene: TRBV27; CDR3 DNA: TGTGCCAGCAAAAGGGATCCGAGAGGGGCCTACGAGCAGTACTTC; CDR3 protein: CASKRDPRGAYEQYF
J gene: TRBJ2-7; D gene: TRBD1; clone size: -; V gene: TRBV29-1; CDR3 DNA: TGCAGCGTTACGACAGGGCTCGAGCAGTACTTC; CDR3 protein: CSVTTGLEQYF
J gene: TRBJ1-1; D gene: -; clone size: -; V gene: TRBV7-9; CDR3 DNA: TGTGCCAGCACCCCTCAGGGGATGAACACTGAAGCTTTCTTT; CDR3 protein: CASTPQGMNTEAFF
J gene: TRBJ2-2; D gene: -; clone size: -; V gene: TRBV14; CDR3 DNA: TGTGCCAGCAGCCAAGATCTGGCGGGGAACACCGGGGAGCTGTTTTTT; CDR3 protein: CASSQDLAGNTGELFF
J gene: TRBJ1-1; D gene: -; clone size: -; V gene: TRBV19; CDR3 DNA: TGTGCCAGTATGGGGGCCCCGAACACTGAAGCTTTCTTT; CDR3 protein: CASMGAPNTEAFF
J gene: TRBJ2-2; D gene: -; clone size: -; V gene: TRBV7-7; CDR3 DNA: TGTGCCAGCAGCTTAGTCCCCCCGGGGCAGCCCGGGGAGCTGTTTTTT; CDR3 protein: CASSLVPPGQPGELFF
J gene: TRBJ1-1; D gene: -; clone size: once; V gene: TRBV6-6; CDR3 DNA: TGTGCCAGCAGTTACTCCTCGAACACTGAAGCTTTCTTT; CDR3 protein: CASSYSSNTEAFF
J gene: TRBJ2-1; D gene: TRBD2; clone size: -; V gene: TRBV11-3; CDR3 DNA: TGTGCCAGCAGGTTACTAGCGGGAGGGCCATTGCAGCAGTTCTTC; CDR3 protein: CASRLLAGGPLQQFF
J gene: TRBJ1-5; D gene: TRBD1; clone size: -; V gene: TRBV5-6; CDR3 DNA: TGTGCCAGCAGCTCGGGGACAGGAAAGAGGGATCAGCCCCAGCATTTT; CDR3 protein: CASSSGTGKRDQPQHF
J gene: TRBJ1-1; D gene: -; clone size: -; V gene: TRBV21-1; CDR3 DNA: TGTGCCAGCAGCTCTAAGAGGACTGAAGCTTTCTTT; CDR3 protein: CASSSKRTEAFF
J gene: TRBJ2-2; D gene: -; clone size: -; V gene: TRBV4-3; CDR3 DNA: TGCGCCAGCAGCCAAGACCCTAGCGATCCCGGGGAGCTGTTTTTT; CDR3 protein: CASSQDPSDPGELFF
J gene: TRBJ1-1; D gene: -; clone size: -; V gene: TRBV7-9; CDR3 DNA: TGTGCCAGCAGCCCGGGACCGAGGAACACTGAAGCTTTCTTT; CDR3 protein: CASSPGPRNTEAFF
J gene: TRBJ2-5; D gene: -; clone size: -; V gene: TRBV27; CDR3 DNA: TGTGCCAGCAGTACCATTAGGGGGTCAGAGACCCAGTACTTC; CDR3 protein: CASSTIRGSETQYF
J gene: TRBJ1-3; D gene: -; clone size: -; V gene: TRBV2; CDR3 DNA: TGTGCCAGCAGTGAAGGGACAGCGGCTGGAAACACCATATATTTT; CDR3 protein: CASSEGTAAGNTIYF
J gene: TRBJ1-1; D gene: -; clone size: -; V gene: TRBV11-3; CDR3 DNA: TGTGCCAGCAGCTTAGCAGGATCGAGCACTGAAGCTTTCTTT; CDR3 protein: CASSLAGSSTEAFF
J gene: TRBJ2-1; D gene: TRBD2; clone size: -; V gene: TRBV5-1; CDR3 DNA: TGCGCCAGCAGCTTAATATGGACTAGCGGTAGCTCCTACAATGAGCAGTTCTTC; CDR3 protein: CASSLIWTSGSSYNEQFF
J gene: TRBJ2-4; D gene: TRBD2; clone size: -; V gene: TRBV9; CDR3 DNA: TGTGCCAGCAGCGTCCATTCCGGGACTAGTAACGAAAACATTCAGTACTTC; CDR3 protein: CASSVHSGTSNENIQYF
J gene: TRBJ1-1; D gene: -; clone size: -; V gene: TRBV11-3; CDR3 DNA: TGTGCCAGCAGCCCAGCGGCACTTATGAACACTGAAGCTTTCTTT; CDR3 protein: CASSPAALMNTEAFF
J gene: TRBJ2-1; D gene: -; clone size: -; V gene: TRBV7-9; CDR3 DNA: TGTGCCAGCGGATCGGACTATCGGGAGCAGTTCTTC; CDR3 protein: CASGSDYREQFF
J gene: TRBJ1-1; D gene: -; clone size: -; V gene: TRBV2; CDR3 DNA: TGTGCCAGCAGCCGGGGGGGTTCCGCTGAAGCTTTCTTT; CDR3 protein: CASSRGGSAEAFF
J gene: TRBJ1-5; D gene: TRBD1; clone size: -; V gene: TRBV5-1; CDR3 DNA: TGCGCCAGCAGCCCGGGACAGGGAAATCAGCCCCAGCATTTT; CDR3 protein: CASSPGQGNQPQHF
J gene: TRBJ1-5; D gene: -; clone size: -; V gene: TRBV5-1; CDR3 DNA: TGCGCCAGCAGCTTCGGTGGAGATGGCAATCAGCCCCAGCATTTT; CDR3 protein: CASSFGGDGNQPQHF
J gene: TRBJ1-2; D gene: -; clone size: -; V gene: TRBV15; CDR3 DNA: TGTGCCACCAGCAGAGATGGGACTAACTATGGCTACACCTTC; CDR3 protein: CATSRDGTNYGYTF
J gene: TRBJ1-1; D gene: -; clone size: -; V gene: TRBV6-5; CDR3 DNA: TGTGCCAGCAGTTACCCAGGCTTCTCTGAAGCTTTCTTT; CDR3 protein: CASSYPGFSEAFF
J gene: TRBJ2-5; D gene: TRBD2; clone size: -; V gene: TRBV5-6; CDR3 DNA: TGTGCCAGCAGCTTGCTAGGGTCTAGCGGGACTGAGACCCAGTACTTC; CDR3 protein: CASSLLGSSGTETQYF
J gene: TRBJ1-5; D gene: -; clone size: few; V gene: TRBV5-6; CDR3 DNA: TGTGCCAGCAGCTTGGGGAGGTACAATCAGCCCCAGCATTTT; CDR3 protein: CASSLGRYNQPQHF
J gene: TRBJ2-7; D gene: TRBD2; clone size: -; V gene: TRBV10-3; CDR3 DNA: TGTGCCATCAGGGAAAGCGGGGAGAGCTCCTACGAGCAGTACTTC; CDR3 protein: CAIRESGESSYEQYF
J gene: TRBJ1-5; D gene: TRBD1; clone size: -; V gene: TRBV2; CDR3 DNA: TGTGCCAGCAGTGAGGGAGGGGGCTGGAATCAGCCCCAGCATTTT; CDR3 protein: CASSEGGGWNQPQHF
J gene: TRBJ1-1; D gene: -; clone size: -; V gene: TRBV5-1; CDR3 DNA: TGCGCCAGCAGCTTACATGGTACGGTCACTGAAGCTTTCTTT; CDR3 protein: CASSLHGTVTEAFF
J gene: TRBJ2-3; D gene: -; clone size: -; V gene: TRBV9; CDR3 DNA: TGTGCCAGCAGCGTAGCGGTCGGGTTAAACACAGATACGCAGTATTTT; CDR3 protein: CASSVAVGLNTDTQYF
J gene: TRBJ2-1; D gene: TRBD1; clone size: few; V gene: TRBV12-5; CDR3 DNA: TGTGCTAGTGGTTTGGTACCAGGGGGCCCCCCCAATGAGCAGTTCTTC; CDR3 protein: CASGLVPGGPPNEQFF
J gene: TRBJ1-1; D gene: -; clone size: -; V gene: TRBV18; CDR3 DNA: TGTGCCAGCTCACTTTCGAGGGATACCCCCACTGAAGCTTTCTTT; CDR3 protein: CASSLSRDTPTEAFF
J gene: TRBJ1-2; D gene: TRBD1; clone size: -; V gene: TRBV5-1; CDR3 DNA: TGCGCCAGCAGCTTGGTATCCCTACAGGGGGCTTCTAACTATGGCTATACCTTC; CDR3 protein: CASSLVSLQGASNYGYTF
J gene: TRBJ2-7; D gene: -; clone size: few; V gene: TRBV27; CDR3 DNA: TGTGCCAGCTCCTCTCAGGGGAGTTTTGCCTACGAGCAGTACTTC; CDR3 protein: CASSSQGSFAYEQYF
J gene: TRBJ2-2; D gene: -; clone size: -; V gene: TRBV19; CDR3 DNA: TGTGCCAGTAGTAATGACAGGTCAACCTGGACCGGGGAGCTGTTTTTT; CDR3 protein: CASSNDRSTWTGELFF
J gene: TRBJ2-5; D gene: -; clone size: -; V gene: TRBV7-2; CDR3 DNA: TGTGCCAGCAGCTGGGGGGGCGGGACCCAGTACTTC; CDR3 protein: CASSWGGGTQYF
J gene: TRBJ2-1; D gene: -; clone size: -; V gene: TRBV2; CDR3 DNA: TGTGCCAGCAACCCACTAGTTCCCGGTGAGCAGTTCTTC; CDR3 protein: CASNPLVPGEQFF
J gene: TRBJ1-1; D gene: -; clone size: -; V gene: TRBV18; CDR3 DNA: TGTGCCAGCTCACCATTGGGGGTTGCGGACACTGAAGCTTTCTTT; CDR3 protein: CASSPLGVADTEAFF
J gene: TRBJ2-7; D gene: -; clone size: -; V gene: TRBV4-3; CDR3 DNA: TGCGCCAGCAGCCAGGCGGGTACGGGATCGTTCTACGAGCAGTACTTC; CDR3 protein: CASSQAGTGSFYEQYF
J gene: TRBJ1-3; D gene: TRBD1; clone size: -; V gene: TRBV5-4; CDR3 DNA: TGTGCCAGCAGCCAGGGGGAGGGGCCGACCTCTGGAAACACCATATATTTT; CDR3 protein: CASSQGEGPTSGNTIYF
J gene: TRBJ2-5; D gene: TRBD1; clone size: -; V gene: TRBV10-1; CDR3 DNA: TGCGCCAGCAGTTCCGGACAGGTTGGGGAGACCCAGTACTTC; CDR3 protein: CASSSGQVGETQYF
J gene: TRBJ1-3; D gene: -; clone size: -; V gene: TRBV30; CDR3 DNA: TGTGCCTGGACAGGGTCTGGAAACACCATATATTTT; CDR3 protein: CAWTGSGNTIYF
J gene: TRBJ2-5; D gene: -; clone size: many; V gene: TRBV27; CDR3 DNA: TGTGCCAGCAGTTCGCCCCGACGGGAGACCCAGTACTTC; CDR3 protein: CASSSPRRETQYF
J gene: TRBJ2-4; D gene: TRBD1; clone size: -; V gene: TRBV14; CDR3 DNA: TGTGCCAGCAGCCCCGAAAGGACAGGGCGTCACATTCAGTACTTC; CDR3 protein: CASSPERTGRHIQYF
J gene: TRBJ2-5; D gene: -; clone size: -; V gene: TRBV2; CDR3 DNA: TGTGCCAGCAGCGCCCGGGACGGACTATGGCGGGAGACCCAGTACTTC; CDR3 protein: CASSARDGLWRETQYF
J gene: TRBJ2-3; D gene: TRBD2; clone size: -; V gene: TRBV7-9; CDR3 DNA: TGTGCCAGCAGAATCCGGGACTACGACACAGATACGCAGTATTTT; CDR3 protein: CASRIRDYDTDTQYF